This paragraph covers one T cell receptor (beta chain) sequence. There is no known antigen for this receptor. There are no base qualities to consult, and no much larger clone falls within one base. The method behind the library was the immunoSEQ multiplex PCR assay. A mixture of 60 forward primers for TCR Vbeta segments and 13 reverse primers for TCR Jbeta segments was used in the multiplex PCR. A multiplex PCR assay on genomic DNA amplified the CDR3 region of rearranged TCR beta genes. On the Illumina HiSeq System, the amplified TCR beta libraries were sequenced as 87-base-pair reads. Turning to the authors' computational methods: A later analysis counted about 80 million unique TCR beta chains across the 550 to 800 repertoires, and roughly 11 million of these chains were shared by at least two donors. Raw reads were error-corrected and collapsed into unique sequences by a nearest-neighbor algorithm in which closely related sequences were merged to remove PCR and sequencing errors. CDR3 sequences were aligned to IMGT reference sequences to assign V, D and J gene segments. For a sequence to be retained, a match of at least six nucleotides was required to both a V gene segment and a J gene segment. A rearrangement was called productive if the CDR3 had no stop codons and remained in frame with V and J, and every other rearrangement was called non-productive. Following IMGT convention, CDR3 was defined as the stretch from the second conserved V-encoded cysteine up to the conserved J-encoded phenylalanine. The earlier analysis of about 590 of the donors excluded sequences that lacked an unambiguous match to a single V gene segment. An earlier analysis of a few hundred of the donors called V segments functional above 56.7% productive rearrangements and segregating when the between-donor standard deviation exceeded 5%. A statistical classification framework was built to diagnose cytomegalovirus status from the catalog of TCR beta chain sequences. In a later analysis, TCR nucleotide sequences were compared against IMGT/GENE-DB human TR gene sequences so that V and J genes could be assigned. Using the TCRdist pipeline, a later analysis assigned CDR3 sequences along with most-parsimonious VDJ recombination scenarios. In a later analysis, every TCR beta chain was defined by the combination of its CDR3 amino acid sequence and its V-gene family, and reads without a unique V-gene family were dropped. In a later analysis, fewer than 650 highly shared, low-generation-probability nucleotide sequences were removed to address suspected cross-contamination and a sequencing artifact. In a later analysis, a clonal expansion index for each public chain was calculated from normalized within-repertoire ranks of inferred template counts. In a later analysis, generation probabilities were computed with a VDJ recombination model fitted to out-of-frame rearrangements, and the resulting probabilities were checked against IGoR. In a later analysis, hypergeometric tests were used to score TCR-TCR, TCR-HLA and TCR-CMV co-occurrence, with a repertoire-size bias correction applied to TCR pairs. False discovery rates were estimated in a later analysis by permuting HLA or CMV assignments 20 times. In a later analysis, co-occurring TCRs were grouped using DBSCAN, with TCRdist sequence similarity added in when clustering inside HLA-allele-positive subsets. Co-occurrence clustering excluded repertoires with fewer than 30,000 or more than 120,000 public chains, plus five with anomalous nucleotide sharing. This is the immuneACCESS table as TCRdb keeps it, with only in-frame sequences that have V and J called. A part of the clones is gone; compared with another copy, unresolved V genes explain less than half, and the rest is unexplained. The V and J calls and clone size were taken over from that table, and D and trimming were inferred from the DNA. The table for this sample lists roughly 110,000 clones; around 84% of them were counted only once. Of the sample, about a fifth is held by the ten largest clones.

This record belongs to a study of cytomegalovirus exposure and HLA in healthy donors (dated 2017 in TCRdb). At the level of the whole study: According to an earlier analysis of 587 of the donors, about 179 million T cells yielded 117 million unique TCR beta sequences and about 300 Gb of sequence data. Approximately 300 gigabases of sequencing data and around 80 million unique TCR sequences made up an early release that covered around 640 HLA-typed donors. Among the roughly 400 genotyped donors, approximately 81% belonged to the genetic ancestry cluster associated with self-reported Caucasian donors. The study aimed to test whether cataloging public T cell receptors could reveal signatures of past pathogen exposure. The study profiled the T cell repertoires of fewer than 850 subjects by immunosequencing and related them to cytomegalovirus serostatus. A separate validation cohort of over a hundred different subjects was used in addition to the 666-subject first cohort. To predict cytomegalovirus infection status, the study combined high-throughput TCR immunosequencing, statistical association of individual TCRs with disease status, and machine learning. To study patterns of TCR occurrence, a later analysis re-analyzed previously published TCR beta repertoires from around 660 donors and added high-resolution HLA genotyping. Rather than using new phenotypic data, the later analysis identified candidate immune exposures from TCR beta sequences and from how often those sequences occurred across donors. To decide whether each TCR beta V gene segment behaved as functional or pseudogenic, an earlier analysis of some 600 of the donors relied on high-throughput TCR beta sequencing. Donor age, sex, ethnicity and CMV serostatus were collected together with the repertoire data. A later genetic analysis used genome-wide SNP genotypes for about three fifths of the roughly 700 donors, treating that subset as a discovery cohort. Every repertoire in the discovery cohort had been generated on one and the same sequencing platform. Both class I and class II loci were covered by HLA typing, at four-digit resolution. The number of donors typed differed by locus, with about 629-630 for A, B, C, DRB1 and DQB1, roughly 550 for DQA1, some 570 for DPA1, and approximately 470 for DPB1. Because of strong linkage in the cohort, 4 to 6 DR-DQ haplotypes were treated as single units for association and clustering. Across around 400 genotyped donors of the cohort, an average of approximately 200,000 unique TCR beta nucleotide sequences per donor were sequenced, and roughly 20% of those sequences were non-productive. On the study overall, not on this receptor specifically: In an earlier analysis of under 600 of the donors, most TCR beta V segments were observed in productive rearrangements about 87% or about 30% of the time, broadly matching IMGT annotations. A later analysis found that most CMV-associated TCR beta chains appeared HLA-restricted, with HLA associations seemingly driven largely by CMV exposure. A cluster of highly shared sequence variants was judged likely to be a technical artifact of the sequencing pipeline. Over 15 rarely observed V segments, including chromosome 9 orphons, were excluded from the earlier analysis of a few hundred of the donors because counts were too low. A further reported finding was that TCR beta sequences accurately predicted the HLA-A and HLA-B alleles for most subjects in the first cohort. According to the authors, the approach could potentially be generalized to other disease states and immunological phenotypes. Correlated functional status among segregating V segments might reflect linkage disequilibrium, but an unknown experimental factor could not be ruled out. Compared with the approximately 600-donor mean, donors in an Asian-associated ancestry cluster had fewer N-insertions in productive TCRs, according to a later genetic analysis. In a later analysis, HLA-associated TCR beta chains were found to be more clonally expanded and to have lower generation probabilities than equally common non-associated chains. In this cohort, only TCR beta chains were sequenced, and detectable features were limited by the absence of alpha or paired-chain data. The study gave a list of under 200 TCR beta chains associated with cytomegalovirus. A few of the identified cytomegalovirus-associated TCR beta chains were confirmed in vitro to be specific for cytomegalovirus antigens. A later genetic analysis associated a missense DCLRE1C variant with V-gene and J-gene trimming of TCR beta chains, and an independent cohort replicated the association. Several of the top co-occurrence clusters appeared to be linked to parvovirus B19, influenza, CMV and Epstein-Barr virus, according to a later analysis. The 87-base-pair reads could not distinguish some IMGT-functional V segments, including TRBV6-2 and TRBV6-3, so those segments were excluded. Specific HLA alleles were associated with roughly 17,000 TCR beta sequences at a false discovery rate of 0.05 in a later analysis. In a later analysis, the rate of TCR association differed among HLA loci, with DRB1 alleles having the most associated TCRs and HLA-C alleles having the fewest. Because HLA typing was unavailable for some donors at each locus, only the typed subset was used in association tests. Immune exposure information for the cohort was limited to CMV serostatus. In both the original and validation cohorts, the classifier was reported to diagnose cytomegalovirus status with high specificity and sensitivity. Assigning TCR associations to individual alleles was difficult when HLA alleles, especially DR and DQ, strongly co-occurred. Sequencing depth was assumed to be roughly uniform across donors in the presence/absence analyses, though that assumption may not hold. Most TCR sequences were observed very rarely across donors, whereas some public TCRs were present in many individuals.

In total, approximately 700 healthy bone marrow donors made up the cohort. Cohort members were all nominally healthy when sampled, although unrecorded immune exposures were likely present. The donor tested CMV seropositive and was one of the 289 seropositive cohort members. A peripheral blood sample was collected from each donor, and TCR beta sequencing was performed on peripheral blood mononuclear cells. The Qiagen DNeasy Blood Extraction Kit was used to extract genomic DNA from the blood cell samples. The CDR3 spans 15 residues, from the cysteine through the phenylalanine. Only CDR3 DNA is held: 45 bases, read in frame from base 1. From V the trimming removes 4 bases and from J it removes 2 bases, while the gene matches leave 8 bases of the junction unaccounted for. The germline V gene (reference sequence) specifies MNHNY as CDR1 and SVGAGI as CDR2.

Sequenced input: PBMCs. This receptor was obtained from a man aged 25 to 40 in good health and CMV-seropositive. Here the chain combines TRBV6-6 and TRBJ2-7, with TRBD1 identical over 7 junction bases. The base sequence is TGTGCCAGCAGTTTAATGGTCGGGACAGCCTACGAGCAGTACTTC. Its coded protein is CASSLMVGTAYEQYF.